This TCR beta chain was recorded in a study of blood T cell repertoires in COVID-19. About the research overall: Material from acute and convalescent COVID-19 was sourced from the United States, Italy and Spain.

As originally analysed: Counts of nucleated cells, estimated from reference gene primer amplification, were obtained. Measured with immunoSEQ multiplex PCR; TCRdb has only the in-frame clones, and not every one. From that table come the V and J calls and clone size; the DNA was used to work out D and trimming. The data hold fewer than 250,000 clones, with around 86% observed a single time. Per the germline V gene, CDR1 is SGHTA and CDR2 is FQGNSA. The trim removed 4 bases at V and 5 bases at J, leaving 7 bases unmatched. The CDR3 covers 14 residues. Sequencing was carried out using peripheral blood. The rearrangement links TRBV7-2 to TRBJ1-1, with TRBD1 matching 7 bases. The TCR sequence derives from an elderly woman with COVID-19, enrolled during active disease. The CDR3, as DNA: TGTGCCAGCAGCTCCCAGGGGGTAGGGACTGAAGCTTTCTTT. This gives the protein CASSSQGVGTEAFF.